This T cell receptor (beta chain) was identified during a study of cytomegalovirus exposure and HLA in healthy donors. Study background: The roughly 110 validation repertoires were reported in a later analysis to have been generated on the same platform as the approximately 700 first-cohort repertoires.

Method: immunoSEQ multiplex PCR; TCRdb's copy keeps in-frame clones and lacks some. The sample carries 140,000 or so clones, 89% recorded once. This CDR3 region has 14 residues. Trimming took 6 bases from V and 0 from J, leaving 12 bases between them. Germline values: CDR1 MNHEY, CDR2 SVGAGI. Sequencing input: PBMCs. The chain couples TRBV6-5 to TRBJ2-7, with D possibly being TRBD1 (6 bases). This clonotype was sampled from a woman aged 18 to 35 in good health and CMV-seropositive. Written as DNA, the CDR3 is TGTGCCAGCAGAAGCACAGGGATCTCCTACGAGCAGTACTTC. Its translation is CASRSTGISYEQYF.